Listed below are T cell receptor beta chains from one sample, sequenced in a study of T cells in Graves' hyperthyroidism and ophthalmopathy. TCRdb re-analysed the multiplex PCR reads in MiXCR, keeping a single row per CDR3 protein. Here the sample spans a few hundred thousand distinct CDR3 sequences, 15% to 17% being singletons. Sequenced input: blood. These receptors came from a young woman with Graves' hyperthyroidism. Each CDR3 is given with its conserved first and last residue. D genes are given only for firm matches. Only part of the rows carry a size: once, few, many, or a class if the clone is expanded.

J gene,V gene,D gene,clone size,CDR3 protein,CDR3 DNA
TRBJ2-1,TRBV20-1,-,many,CSAKVVGRNNEQFF,TGCAGTGCTAAGGTAGTGGGCAGAAACAATGAGCAGTTCTTC
TRBJ1-5,TRBV7-8,-,many,CASSQGGGRSNQPQHF,TGTGCCAGCAGCCAAGGGGGGGGGCGTAGCAATCAGCCCCAGCATTTT
TRBJ2-3,TRBV7-9,TRBD1,-,CASSDGQGAGDTQYF,TGTGCCAGCAGCGACGGACAGGGGGCTGGAGATACGCAGTATTTT
TRBJ2-1,TRBV12-3/TRBV12-4,TRBD2,many,CASSSATSGGGINEQFF,TGTGCCAGCAGTTCCGCGACTAGCGGAGGGGGGATTAATGAGCAGTTCTTC
TRBJ2-5,TRBV5-1,-,few,CASSLDRNMETQYF,TGCGCCAGCAGCTTAGACAGAAACATGGAGACCCAGTACTTC
TRBJ2-7,TRBV14,TRBD1,few,CASSQSGQGITEQYF,TGTGCCAGCAGCCAAAGCGGACAGGGGATCACCGAGCAGTACTTC
TRBJ2-7,TRBV29-1,-,many,CSVEAGSYEQYF,TGCAGCGTTGAGGCGGGCTCCTACGAGCAGTACTTC
TRBJ1-1,TRBV27,-,many,CASSYAALNTEAFF,TGTGCCAGCAGTTACGCAGCATTGAACACTGAAGCTTTCTTT
TRBJ2-1,TRBV5-5,-,many,CASNPGNRNEQFF,TGTGCCAGCAACCCGGGGAACAGGAATGAGCAGTTCTTC
TRBJ1-6,TRBV6-1,-,few,CASSEAQDMEVAPLHF,TGTGCCAGCAGTGAAGCTCAGGACATGGAAGTTGCACCCCTCCACTTT
TRBJ1-1,TRBV28,-,many,CASSTTESTEAFF,TGTGCCAGCAGCACTACAGAGTCCACTGAAGCTTTCTTT
TRBJ2-5,TRBV7-3,TRBD2,many,CASSLSSGTQETQYF,TGTGCCAGCAGCTTAAGTAGCGGGACTCAAGAGACCCAGTACTTC
TRBJ2-3,TRBV24-1,TRBD2,few,CATSAPEGDGRVGTQYF,TGTGCCACCAGTGCCCCGGAGGGGGACGGGAGGGTCGGTACGCAGTATTTT
TRBJ1-5,TRBV18,-,-,CASSPPAGDQPQHF,TGTGCCAGCTCACCACCAGCGGGAGATCAGCCCCAGCATTTT
TRBJ2-5,TRBV5-1,TRBD2,-,CASSSGLAGGRQETQYF,TGCGCCAGCAGCTCGGGACTAGCGGGAGGGCGCCAAGAGACCCAGTACTTC
TRBJ2-1,TRBV27,-,few,CASSLFRPSGDNEQFF,TGTGCCAGCAGTTTATTCAGGCCCTCGGGGGACAATGAGCAGTTCTTC
TRBJ2-1,TRBV6-5,TRBD2,many,CASSYRAGVIHEQFF,TGTGCCAGCAGTTACCGAGCGGGAGTTATCCATGAGCAGTTCTTC
TRBJ2-5,TRBV25-1,TRBD2,few,CASSEWTSGAQETQYF,TGTGCCAGCAGTGAATGGACTAGCGGGGCTCAAGAGACCCAGTACTTC
TRBJ2-7,TRBV20-1,TRBD2,-,CSAISGSGDEQYF,TGCAGTGCTATAAGCGGGAGTGGCGACGAGCAGTACTTC
TRBJ1-1,TRBV18,-,many,CASSPQAGLDTEAFF,TGTGCCAGCTCACCTCAGGCGGGGCTGGACACTGAAGCTTTCTTT
TRBJ2-2,TRBV30,-,few,CAWQNREYTGELFF,TGTGCCTGGCAAAACAGGGAATACACCGGGGAGCTGTTTTTT
TRBJ2-3,TRBV4-2,-,few,CASSQRVRVTDTQYF,TGTGCCAGCAGCCAAAGGGTTCGGGTTACAGATACGCAGTATTTT
TRBJ1-1,TRBV3-1,-,many,CASSHDSLNTEAFF,TGTGCCAGCAGCCACGACAGCCTAAACACTGAAGCTTTCTTT
TRBJ2-3,TRBV6-5,TRBD2,-,CASSYSPSGGPTSTDTQYF,TGTGCCAGCAGTTACTCTCCTAGCGGGGGTCCCACTAGCACAGATACGCAGTATTTT
TRBJ1-1,TRBV19,TRBD1,few,CASQEQGVKSEAFF,TGTGCCAGCCAAGAACAGGGGGTAAAGAGTGAAGCTTTCTTT
TRBJ2-7,TRBV11-1,TRBD2,-,CASSQGLAYSVESSYEQYF,TGTGCCAGCAGCCAAGGACTAGCGTACAGCGTAGAGAGCTCCTACGAGCAGTACTTC
TRBJ1-5,TRBV6-1,-,many,CASRSFRGESQPQHF,TGTGCCAGCAGGTCCTTTAGGGGGGAATCTCAGCCCCAGCATTTT
TRBJ2-5,TRBV12-5,TRBD1,many,CASGPGDRVQETQYF,TGTGCTAGTGGTCCCGGAGACAGGGTGCAAGAGACCCAGTACTTC
TRBJ2-2,TRBV29-1,-,many,CSVESTGELFF,TGCAGCGTTGAGTCCACCGGGGAGCTGTTTTTT
TRBJ1-6,TRBV20-1,TRBD1,few,CSARTLDRDSYNSPLHF,TGCAGTGCTAGAACTTTGGACAGGGACTCCTATAATTCACCCCTCCACTTT
TRBJ2-2,TRBV20-1,TRBD2,-,CSATTYRASGIGELFF,TGCAGTGCAACCACGTATCGGGCTAGCGGGATCGGGGAGCTGTTTTTT
TRBJ1-4,TRBV5-1,TRBD1,-,CASSPVGQENEKLFF,TGCGCCAGCAGCCCCGTTGGACAGGAGAATGAAAAACTGTTTTTT
TRBJ1-1,TRBV2,-,many,CASSPARKNTEAFF,TGTGCCAGCAGTCCAGCGCGGAAGAACACTGAAGCTTTCTTT
TRBJ2-7,TRBV20-1,-,-,CSARDLGGRGYEQYF,TGCAGTGCTAGAGATCTAGGAGGTCGGGGCTACGAGCAGTACTTC
TRBJ2-7,TRBV6-2/TRBV6-3,TRBD2,-,CASSPTSGSRYEQYF,TGTGCCAGCAGCCCGACTAGCGGGAGTCGCTACGAGCAGTACTTC
TRBJ1-1,TRBV4-1,TRBD1,many,CASSLPGQGWGTEAFF,TGCGCCAGCAGCCTCCCGGGACAGGGATGGGGCACTGAAGCTTTCTTT
TRBJ1-6,TRBV7-9,-,few,CASSLGLGLLGRNSPLHF,TGTGCCAGCAGCTTAGGACTGGGACTGTTGGGAAGGAATTCACCCCTCCACTTT
TRBJ2-7,TRBV5-1,TRBD2,few,CASSYSGSSYNEQYF,TGCGCCAGCAGCTATAGCGGGAGCTCCTACAATGAGCAGTACTTC
TRBJ1-5,TRBV28,TRBD1,few,CASRYRGLSNQPQHF,TGTGCCAGCAGGTACAGGGGGCTAAGCAATCAGCCCCAGCATTTT
TRBJ2-1,TRBV30,-,-,CAWNGDNYNEQFF,TGTGCCTGGAACGGGGACAACTACAATGAGCAGTTCTTC
TRBJ2-1,TRBV7-2,-,once,CASSLSGTQNEQFF,TGTGCCAGCAGCCTATCCGGGACACAGAATGAGCAGTTCTTC
TRBJ2-1,TRBV7-2,-,many,CASSPPRPSYNEQFF,TGTGCCAGCAGCCCCCCCAGGCCCTCCTACAATGAGCAGTTCTTC
TRBJ1-1,TRBV12-3/TRBV12-4,TRBD1,many,CASSLTGEWTEAFF,TGTGCCAGCAGTTTAACAGGGGAGTGGACTGAAGCTTTCTTT
TRBJ2-7,TRBV27,TRBD1,many,CASSLSETGRYEQYF,TGTGCCAGCAGTTTATCGGAGACAGGGCGCTACGAGCAGTACTTC
TRBJ1-4,TRBV14,-,few,CASSLGPGGEKLFF,TGTGCCAGCAGCCTCGGGCCTGGGGGTGAAAAACTGTTTTTT